The rows below give T cell receptor beta chains drawn from one sample of a study of cytomegalovirus exposure and HLA in healthy donors. Sequencing was performed with immunoSEQ multiplex PCR; in TCRdb, only in-frame clones are kept and a portion is missing. The table shows roughly 150,000 clones, with approximately 91% occurring only once. Sequenced sample: PBMCs. These receptors were taken from a man in his late teens or twenties in good health and CMV-seronegative. The CDR3 runs from the conserved cysteine through the conserved F or W. D genes are given only for firm matches. Where a row states a size, it is once, few, many or the class of an expanded clone; other rows omit it.

CDR3: CASSLDAGTTNEKLFF; DNA: TGCGCCAGCAGCTTGGATGCAGGCACAACTAATGAAAAACTGTTTTTT; length: 16; V: TRBV5-1; size: .; D: .; J: TRBJ1-4
CDR3: CASSLGTTGTYTDTQYF; DNA: TGTGCCAGCAGCTTAGGAACGACAGGGACGTACACAGATACGCAGTATTTT; length: 17; V: TRBV7-6; size: .; D: TRBD1; J: TRBJ2-3
CDR3: CASSPQAQGYIQYF; DNA: TGTGCCAGTAGTCCCCAAGCCCAGGGTTACATTCAGTACTTC; length: 14; V: TRBV19; size: .; D: .; J: TRBJ2-4
CDR3: CATKGEADSTDTQYF; DNA: TGTGCCACCAAGGGGGAAGCGGATAGCACAGATACGCAGTATTTT; length: 15; V: TRBV10-3; size: .; D: .; J: TRBJ2-3
CDR3: CASSYSTTNTEAFF; DNA: TGTGCCAGCAGTTACTCGACAACTAACACTGAAGCTTTCTTT; length: 14; V: TRBV6-5; size: .; D: .; J: TRBJ1-1
CDR3: CASSFTGQVINEQFF; DNA: TGTGCCAGCAGCTTTACGGGACAGGTGATCAATGAGCAGTTCTTC; length: 15; V: TRBV7-7; size: .; D: TRBD1; J: TRBJ2-1
CDR3: CASLAGGPNEQFF; DNA: TGCGCCAGCCTAGCGGGGGGGCCGAATGAGCAGTTCTTC; length: 13; V: TRBV10-2; size: .; D: TRBD2; J: TRBJ2-1
CDR3: CAISDSVNTGELFF; DNA: TGTGCCATCAGTGATTCCGTGAACACCGGGGAGCTGTTTTTT; length: 14; V: TRBV10-3; size: .; D: .; J: TRBJ2-2
CDR3: CASSELVGGETQYF; DNA: TGTGCCAGCAGTGAATTGGTAGGGGGAGAGACCCAGTACTTC; length: 14; V: TRBV25-1; size: .; D: .; J: TRBJ2-5
CDR3: CASSQDVGGWELFF; DNA: TGCGCCAGCAGCCAAGATGTCGGAGGGTGGGAGCTGTTTTTT; length: 14; V: TRBV4-3; size: .; D: .; J: TRBJ2-2
CDR3: CASSVGLATDTQYF; DNA: TGTGCCAGCAGCGTAGGACTAGCCACAGATACGCAGTATTTT; length: 14; V: TRBV9; size: .; D: TRBD2; J: TRBJ2-3
CDR3: CASSPGQRYTGELFF; DNA: TGTGCCAGCAGCCCGGGACAGCGATACACCGGGGAGCTGTTTTTT; length: 15; V: TRBV5-8; size: .; D: TRBD1; J: TRBJ2-2
CDR3: CASSTEEGGSTIYF; DNA: TGTGCCAGCAGCACCGAGGAGGGAGGGTCGACCATATATTTT; length: 14; V: TRBV13; size: .; D: .; J: TRBJ1-3
CDR3: CASSSPRAVRETQYF; DNA: TGTGCCAGCAGCTCCCCCCGAGCGGTCCGAGAGACCCAGTACTTC; length: 15; V: TRBV7-2; size: .; D: .; J: TRBJ2-5
CDR3: CATSRDQLAEANIQYF; DNA: TGTGCCACCAGCAGAGATCAACTAGCAGAGGCAAACATTCAGTACTTC; length: 16; V: TRBV15; size: .; D: .; J: TRBJ2-4
CDR3: CASSLGARLETQYF; DNA: TGTGCCAGCAGCTTAGGGGCAAGGTTGGAGACCCAGTACTTC; length: 14; V: TRBV7-9; size: .; D: .; J: TRBJ2-5
CDR3: CASSRKNRDREGYTF; DNA: TGTGCCAGCAGCCGAAAGAACCGGGACAGGGAGGGCTACACCTTC; length: 15; V: TRBV7-9; size: .; D: TRBD1; J: TRBJ1-2
CDR3: CASNSGTGFEKLFF; DNA: TGTGCCAGCAACTCCGGGACAGGGTTTGAAAAACTGTTTTTT; length: 14; V: TRBV7-9; size: .; D: TRBD1; J: TRBJ1-4
CDR3: CASSPGGSRYQYF; DNA: TGTGCCAGCAGCCCCGGGGGGTCGCGGTACCAGTACTTC; length: 13; V: TRBV7-9; size: .; D: TRBD2; J: TRBJ2-5
CDR3: CASSQVIGRAGNEQFF; DNA: TGCGCCAGCAGCCAAGTCATCGGGAGGGCCGGGAATGAGCAGTTCTTC; length: 16; V: TRBV4-3; size: .; D: TRBD2; J: TRBJ2-1
CDR3: CASSLGYRGGPGANVLTF; DNA: TGCGCCAGCAGCTTGGGGTACAGGGGTGGGCCTGGGGCCAACGTCCTGACTTTC; length: 18; V: TRBV5-1; size: .; D: TRBD1; J: TRBJ2-6
CDR3: CASRGGQGREETQYF; DNA: TGTGCCAGCAGGGGGGGACAGGGCAGAGAGGAGACCCAGTACTTC; length: 15; V: TRBV6-5; size: .; D: TRBD1; J: TRBJ2-5
CDR3: CASKKGQGVNTEAFF; DNA: TGCGCCAGCAAAAAAGGACAGGGAGTGAACACTGAAGCTTTCTTT; length: 15; V: TRBV4-3; size: .; D: TRBD1; J: TRBJ1-1
CDR3: CATSSGETQYF; DNA: TGTGCCACCAGCAGCGGTGAGACCCAGTACTTC; length: 11; V: TRBV15; size: .; D: .; J: TRBJ2-5
CDR3: CASSLGDSSRSSPLHF; DNA: TGCGCCAGCAGCTTGGGGGACAGTTCCCGAAGTTCACCCCTCCACTTT; length: 16; V: TRBV5-1; size: .; D: TRBD1; J: TRBJ1-6
CDR3: CASSVGTLAGQETQYF; DNA: TGTGCCAGCAGCGTAGGGACACTAGCGGGCCAAGAGACCCAGTACTTC; length: 16; V: TRBV9; size: .; D: TRBD2; J: TRBJ2-5
CDR3: CASSLVGGPGYF; DNA: TGTGCCAGCAGCTTGGTCGGAGGTCCGGGTTACTTC; length: 12; V: TRBV5-4; size: .; D: .; J: TRBJ2-5
CDR3: CASSLEGTGPAYGYTF; DNA: TGTGCCAGCAGCTTAGAGGGGACAGGGCCGGCCTATGGCTACACCTTC; length: 16; V: TRBV7-2; size: once; D: TRBD1; J: TRBJ1-2
CDR3: CASSPDRGYSNQPQHF; DNA: TGTGCCAGCAGCCCGGACAGGGGATATAGCAATCAGCCCCAGCATTTT; length: 16; V: TRBV7-2; size: .; D: TRBD1; J: TRBJ1-5
CDR3: CASSPGGNNEQFF; DNA: TGTGCCAGCAGCCCAGGGGGGAACAATGAGCAGTTCTTC; length: 13; V: TRBV9; size: .; D: .; J: TRBJ2-1
CDR3: CASSIRGLSTDTQYF; DNA: TGTGCCAGCAGCATCAGGGGTCTGAGCACAGATACGCAGTATTTT; length: 15; V: TRBV13; size: .; D: .; J: TRBJ2-3
CDR3: CASSSSIEETQYF; DNA: TGTGCCAGCAGTTCAAGCATCGAAGAGACCCAGTACTTC; length: 13; V: TRBV13; size: .; D: .; J: TRBJ2-5
CDR3: CASSDRRSTGELFF; DNA: TGTGCCAGCTCCGACAGGCGAAGCACCGGGGAGCTGTTTTTT; length: 14; V: TRBV18; size: .; D: .; J: TRBJ2-2
CDR3: CASSQVWAVGDEKLFF; DNA: TGCGCCAGCAGCCAAGTGTGGGCAGTGGGAGACGAAAAACTGTTTTTT; length: 16; V: TRBV4-3; size: .; D: .; J: TRBJ1-4
CDR3: CASSQRTSGNSYEQYF; DNA: TGCGCCAGCAGCCAACGAACTAGCGGGAACTCCTACGAGCAGTACTTC; length: 16; V: TRBV4-1; size: .; D: TRBD2; J: TRBJ2-7